Following are 32 T cell receptor beta chains from one sample sequenced in a study of T cells in Graves' hyperthyroidism and ophthalmopathy. Amplified TCR beta CDR3 regions derived from RNA transcripts. The HTBI set primed first-round TCR CDR3 RT-PCR. From the multiplex PCR reads, TCRdb called clonotypes with MiXCR, one entry per CDR3 protein. This sample carries a few hundred thousand distinct CDR3 sequences, roughly 15% of them seen once, and the ten largest clones take 13%. Material: blood. The receptors here all came from a woman aged 40 to 49 with Graves' hyperthyroidism that later progressed to Graves' ophthalmopathy.

This clonotype came up many times. The chain couples TRBV6-1 to TRBJ1-2; perhaps TRBD1 as D (5 bases). V shed 8 bases and J shed 7 bases, with 29 bases lying between them. Germline V gene data show CDR1 as MNHNS and CDR2 as SASEGT. The CDR3 runs 17 residues. The CDR3: CASRLRGGGSLYSGYTF. The CDR3 DNA follows: TGTGCCAGCCGCCTGAGGGGAGGTGGTTCCCTCTATTCTGGCTACACCTTC.

Remarks on this clonotype: The CDR3 end shows no conserved phenylalanine or tryptophan, and so a read error is likely. The DNA is left out, because the CDR3 cannot be placed on it with certainty; the CDR3 is given as TCRdb lists it. This sequence joins TRBV20-1 and TRBJ2-3. Both ends counted, the CDR3 spans 12 residues. The germline CDR1 and CDR2 sequences are DFQATT and SNEGSKA (reference sequence). The chain's CDR3 is CSASGATDTHYL.

This clonotype was recorded at least ten times. The V and J genes are TRBV28 and TRBJ1-1; D perhaps matches TRBD1 (6 bases). The V end was cut by 6 bases, the J end by 4 bases, with 15 bases between. Germline CDR1 reads MDHEN; CDR2 reads SYDVKM. The CDR3 runs 14 residues. The chain's CDR3 is CASSKLQGITEAFF. The DNA of the CDR3 is TGTGCCAGCAGCAAGCTTCAGGGGATCACTGAAGCTTTCTTT.

The rearrangement links TRBV14 to TRBJ2-3; D ambiguous. Germline V lookup: CDR1 SGHDN, CDR2 FVKESK. Trimming took off 2 bases at V and 2 bases at J, with 8 bases between the two ends. This CDR3 has 14 amino acids. The DNA for the CDR3 is TGTGCCAGCAGCCAACGCGAGCACACAGATACGCAGTATTTT. It yields the protein CASSQREHTDTQYF.

This clonotype occurred many times. The J gene is TRBJ1-5, the V gene TRBV10-3, with D perhaps matching TRBD1 (5 bases). The CDR3 runs 17 residues. From germline, CDR1 is ENHRY and CDR2 SYGVKD. Trimming stripped 2 bases from V and 5 bases from J, with 19 bases between. The CDR3 sequence: CAISERGGDSSDQPQHF. CDR3 bases: TGTGCCATCAGTGAGCGGGGGGGAGACAGCTCGGATCAGCCCCAGCATTTT.

A word on this clonotype: Since the CDR3 does not end with the conserved phenylalanine or tryptophan, this likely comes from a read error. The CDR3 spells CASSALGVDSGLSYEQYS. CDR3 coding DNA: TGTGCCAGCAGTGCTCTAGGGGTCGACAGCGGTTTGTCCTACGAGCAGTACTCC. The V and J genes are TRBV6-1 and TRBJ2-7; either TRBD1 or TRBD2 may supply D (5 bases each). The V gene lost 4 bases and the J gene lost 1 base, with 23 bases spanning the gap. Germline-derived CDR1 and CDR2 are MNHNS and SASEGT. This CDR3 is 18 amino acids long.

In its sample, this clonotype was seen many times. J is TRBJ1-1 and V is TRBV15, with D possibly TRBD1 on 6 matching bases. Germline CDR1 reads LNHNV; CDR2 reads YYDKDF (reference sequence). This CDR3 comprises 16 residues. Trimming left V 0 bases short and J 3 bases short, with 14 bases between. CDR3 region: CATSRDRGTRDTEAFF. CDR3 coding DNA: TGTGCCACCAGCAGAGATAGGGGGACACGGGACACTGAAGCTTTCTTT.

This clonotype was recorded at least ten times. The CDR3 sequence is CAISDIDNEQFF. The CDR3 DNA reads as TGTGCCATCAGTGACATCGACAATGAGCAGTTCTTC. The V and J genes are TRBV10-3 and TRBJ2-1; D remains unclear. Germline V CDR1 and CDR2: ENHRY, SYGVKD. The CDR3 contains 12 residues. Deletions cut 3 bases from V and 5 bases from J, with 5 bases between.

This clonotype has more than one count but fewer than ten. This chain joins TRBV9 and TRBJ2-2; D remains ambiguous. Germline assignment: CDR1 SGDLS and CDR2 YYNGEE. The V end was cut by 2 bases, the J end by 5 bases, with 13 bases between. The CDR3 loop spans 15 amino acids. The CDR3 reads CASSVRTATTGELFF. The DNA for the CDR3 is TGTGCCAGCAGCGTTAGAACGGCTACGACCGGGGAGCTGTTTTTT.

This clonotype was recorded many times. V and J are TRBV11-1 and TRBJ1-2, with 7 bases matching TRBD1. Per the germline V gene, CDR1 is SGHAT and CDR2 is FQDESV (reference sequence). After removal of 6 bases from V and 8 bases from J, the junction contained 12 bases not matched to a gene. The CDR3 consists of 14 residues. The CDR3 region is CASRTNEGARGYTF. In DNA form, the CDR3 reads TGTGCCAGCAGGACCAACGAGGGGGCGAGGGGCTACACCTTC.

This clonotype was picked up many times. The chain has TRBV12-3 or TRBV12-4 and TRBJ2-1; tentatively, D is TRBD2 (5 bases). CDR3 length: 16 residues. V dropped 6 bases and J dropped 0 bases, with 15 bases sitting between them. DNA for the CDR3: TGTGCCAGCAGGGGAGTGGTCGGCACCTCCTACAATGAGCAGTTCTTC. Translating it yields CASRGVVGTSYNEQFF.

This clonotype was detected ten times or more. The chain links TRBV3-1 to TRBJ2-2; D perhaps matches TRBD1 (6 bases). The CDR3 runs to 15 residues. Germline V gene sequence: CDR1 LGHDT, CDR2 YNNKEL (reference sequence). The germline V and J ends were trimmed by 4 bases and 4 bases, with 13 bases remaining between them. CDR3 sequence reads: CASSPHWGLTGELFF. The CDR3 DNA reads as TGTGCCAGCAGCCCCCATTGGGGGCTCACCGGGGAGCTGTTTTTT.

Points on this clonotype: The CDR3 ends on some other residue instead of the conserved phenylalanine or tryptophan, so this is likely a read error. The chain employs TRBV3-1 and TRBJ1-3; D gene unclear. The germline CDR1 and CDR2 sequences are LGHDT and YNNKEL (reference sequence). V dropped 4 bases and J dropped 7 bases, with 5 bases sitting between them. This CDR3 contains 11 residues. The CDR3 loop is CASSLGNTIYL. The CDR3 nucleotides read TGTGCCAGCAGCCTCGGGAACACCATATATCTT.

This clonotype was recorded only once. The chain combines TRBV30 with TRBJ1-1; weak D call: TRBD1 (5 bases). The ends were cut back, 2 bases at V and 4 bases at J, with 8 bases in the middle. This CDR3 has 12 residues. CDR1 is GTSNPN and CDR2 is SVGIG in the germline V gene (reference sequence). CDR3 nucleotide sequence: TGTGCCTGGAGTCGGGGGGGCACTGAAGCTTTCTTT. Protein product: CAWSRGGTEAFF.

The rearrangement joins TRBV4-1 to TRBJ2-3; 13 bases match TRBD2. CDR1 is MGHRA and CDR2 is YSYEKL in the germline V gene. The CDR3 runs to 16 residues. V trimming: 0 bases; J trimming: 7 bases; junction bases outside the gene matches: 4. This CDR3 is CASSQDGLAGANTQYF. In DNA form, the CDR3 reads TGCGCCAGCAGCCAAGATGGACTAGCGGGAGCAAATACGCAGTATTTT.

This sequence joins TRBV12-3 or TRBV12-4 and TRBJ1-5; D gene unclear. Trimming removed 6 bases from V and 9 bases from J, with 15 bases in between. The CDR3 spans 13 residues. CDR3 protein: CASSGAPNAPQHF. As DNA, the CDR3 is TGTGCCAGCAGCGGTGCCCCCAACGCGCCCCAGCATTTT.

This sequence joins TRBV2 and TRBJ1-5; 9 bases are a match to TRBD1. Germline V gene data show CDR1 as SNHLY and CDR2 as FYNNEI. The CDR3 covers 15 residues. Trimming took 6 bases from V and 7 from J; bases not matched to a gene: 10. The CDR3 reads CASSRGQGIEQPQHF. CDR3 in DNA: TGTGCCAGCAGCCGGGGACAGGGAATAGAACAGCCCCAGCATTTT.

This clonotype was seen repeatedly, ten times or more. The V gene is TRBV28, the J gene TRBJ1-2; a possible D gene is TRBD1 (5 bases). V lost 2 bases to trimming and J lost 0 bases, with 16 bases between them. The CDR3 is 17 amino acids. Germline V CDR1 and CDR2: MDHEN, SYDVKM. The CDR3 DNA is TGTGCCAGCAGTTTAGTTGGGGACGCCGGATCTAACTATGGCTACACCTTC. Encoded protein: CASSLVGDAGSNYGYTF.

This clonotype has ten or more counts. This chain joins TRBV6-5 and TRBJ2-1, with 9 bases aligning to TRBD2. The junction had 5 bases not matched to a gene; V was cut back by 0 bases and J by 5 bases. CDR3 length: 16 residues. Germline-derived CDR1 and CDR2 are MNHEY and SVGAGI. The CDR3 loop reads CASSYSIGTSNNEQFF. The CDR3 DNA sequence: TGTGCCAGCAGTTACTCGATCGGGACTAGCAACAATGAGCAGTTCTTC.

The CDR3 DNA reads TGTGCCAGCAGTCCAGAGGGGAACTATGGCTACACCTTC. Protein product: CASSPEGNYGYTF. The V gene is TRBV27, the J gene TRBJ1-2; D is possibly TRBD1 (5 bases). Germline V gene data show CDR1 as MNHEY and CDR2 as SMNVEV (reference sequence). V was clipped by 5 bases and J by 2 bases, with 9 bases between them. This CDR3 is 13 amino acids long.

This clonotype was recorded at least ten times. This sequence joins TRBV12-3 or TRBV12-4 and TRBJ2-5; 9 nucleotides match TRBD1. CDR3 length: 14 amino acids. V was pared by 4 bases and J by 5 bases, with 5 bases of the junction left unmatched. The CDR3 spells CASSSTGGWETQYF. The CDR3 DNA is TGTGCCAGCAGTTCAACAGGGGGCTGGGAGACCCAGTACTTC.

This clonotype was counted at least ten times. The chain uses TRBV6-1 and TRBJ2-3; 9 bases line up with TRBD2. Trimming removed 2 bases from V and 2 bases from J; junction bases left unmatched: 5. The CDR3 is 16 residues long. In germline, CDR1 is MNHNS, CDR2 SASEGT. CDR3 bases: TGTGCCAGCAGTGAAATTAGCGGGAGCCCCACAGATACGCAGTATTTT. Translated, it gives CASSEISGSPTDTQYF.

This clonotype was seen ten or more times. The chain uses TRBV11-2 and TRBJ2-7; 7 positions match TRBD2. The CDR3 totals 18 residues. V was clipped by 4 bases and J by 0 bases; unmatched bases: 15. Germline V gene lookup returns CDR1 SGHAT and CDR2 FQNNGV. This chain's CDR3 is CASSYVLGRGSHSYEQYF. CDR3 DNA: TGTGCCAGCAGCTACGTCCTAGGGCGCGGGAGCCACTCCTACGAGCAGTACTTC. Looking up the rest from reference TRBV11-2 and TRBJ2-7 gives the full variable domain: EAGVAQSPRYKIIEKRQSVAFWCNPISGHATLYWYQQILGQGPKLLIQFQNNGVVDDSQLPKDRFSAERLKGVDSTLKIQPAKLEDSAVYLCASSYVLGRGSHSYEQYFGPGTRLTVT.

This clonotype was seen at least ten times. This chain links TRBV5-1 with TRBJ2-1, with 7 bases identical to TRBD1. The germline CDR1 and CDR2 sequences are SGHRS and YFSETQ. The CDR3 covers 17 residues. V was pared by 3 bases and J by 0 bases, with 9 bases of the junction left unmatched. The CDR3 loop reads CASSSTGTPSSYNEQFF. CDR3 nucleotides: TGCGCCAGCAGCTCGACAGGGACACCGAGCTCCTACAATGAGCAGTTCTTC.

The table lists this clonotype with a few counts. The chain links TRBV19 to TRBJ2-3, with 8 bases matching TRBD2. The CDR3 loop spans 14 amino acids. The V and J ends lost 4 bases and 4 bases, in that order; junction bases with no gene match: 4. The V gene's germline CDR1 is LNHDA and CDR2 SQIVND (reference sequence). The CDR3 region has the DNA TGTGCCAGTAGTAGCGCGGGAGGTGCAGATACGCAGTATTTT. Its translation is CASSSAGGADTQYF.

This clonotype was seen repeatedly, ten times or more. CDR3: CASNPGLAGEETQYF. DNA for the CDR3: TGTGCCAGCAATCCGGGACTAGCGGGAGAAGAGACCCAGTACTTC. V and J are TRBV28 and TRBJ2-5; 14 nucleotides line up with TRBD2. The CDR3 totals 15 residues. From germline, CDR1 is MDHEN and CDR2 SYDVKM. Germline trimming cut 7 bases from V and 3 bases from J; bases unmatched to any gene: 4.

This clonotype has at least ten counts. The chain uses TRBV2 and TRBJ2-3; 8 nucleotides match TRBD1. J lost 1 base, V lost 6 bases, and 9 bases had no gene match. The CDR3 contains 16 residues. Germline V gives CDR1 SNHLY, CDR2 FYNNEI. This CDR3 reads CASRDRVREGTDTQYF. The DNA for the CDR3 is TGTGCCAGCAGGGACAGGGTGAGGGAGGGCACAGATACGCAGTATTTT.

In its sample, this clonotype was seen a few times. The chain combines TRBV27 with TRBJ1-1; a weak D match, TRBD1 (5 bases). The CDR3 loop spans 14 amino acids. Germline V gives CDR1 MNHEY, CDR2 SMNVEV (reference sequence). Trimming cost V 6 bases and J 1 base, with 12 bases left between them. CDR3 nucleotide sequence: TGTGCCAGCAGAATAGGGGTTACGAACACTGAAGCTTTCTTT. Translation gives CASRIGVTNTEAFF.

A remark on this clonotype: This may stem from a read error, because a much larger clone lies one nucleotide away. The chain carries TRBV5-1 and TRBJ2-1, with 8 bases lining up with TRBD1. V dropped 7 bases and J dropped 6; count of bases not matched to a gene: 15. The CDR3 consists of 16 residues. Germline V gene sequence: CDR1 SGHRS, CDR2 YFSETQ. The CDR3 reads CASSNARTGHPNEQFF. CDR3 nucleotide sequence: TGCGCCAGCTCTAACGCGAGGACAGGGCACCCCAATGAGCAGTTCTTC.

This clonotype was recorded a few times. The chain combines TRBV13 with TRBJ2-1; 7 nucleotides agree with TRBD2. V dropped 3 bases and J dropped 1; count of bases not matched to a gene: 6. CDR1 is PRHDT and CDR2 is FYEKMQ in the germline V gene (reference sequence). This CDR3 has 16 residues. The CDR3 spells CASSFLSGTSYNEQFF. The CDR3 nucleotides are TGTGCCAGCAGCTTTTTAAGCGGGACGTCCTACAATGAGCAGTTCTTC. The whole variable domain, remainder taken from reference TRBV13 and TRBJ2-1, is AAGVIQSPRHLIKEKRETATLKCYPIPRHDTVYWYQQGPGQDPQFLISFYEKMQSDKGSIPDRFSAQQFSDYHSELNMSSLELGDSALYFCASSFLSGTSYNEQFFGPGTRLTVL.

This clonotype was picked up a small number of times. This chain connects TRBV3-1 to TRBJ2-5; D ambiguous. Trimming pared 1 base from V and 2 bases from J, leaving 14 bases between. From germline, CDR1 is LGHDT and CDR2 YNNKEL (reference sequence). The CDR3 covers 16 residues. The CDR3 nucleotides are TGTGCCAGCAGCCAAGGCGATAGGGTCCCACAAGAGACCCAGTACTTC. Translated, it gives CASSQGDRVPQETQYF.

This clonotype was counted at least ten times. The chain carries TRBV4-1 and TRBJ2-3; D is uncertain. Germline-derived CDR1 and CDR2 are MGHRA and YSYEKL. This CDR3 is 15 amino acids long. The V end lost 0 bases, the J end lost 1 base, and 8 bases lay between the germline ends. CDR3 coding DNA: TGCGCCAGCAGCCAAGATGGTGGGGGCACAGATACGCAGTATTTT. Protein sequence: CASSQDGGGTDTQYF.